This entry lists 22 T cell receptor beta chains sequenced from one sample in a study of identical twins (dated by TCRdb to about 2016). The library relied on 5' RACE. The sequencer listed for this sample is Illumina HiSeq 2000. TCRdb passed the public sequencing reads through fastp at Q25 and MiXCR, retaining productive beta sequences. Every distinct CDR3 protein forms one entry, paired with its most common genes and DNA. This sample is represented by 700,000 or so distinct CDR3 sequences; less than 10% of them were singletons. The ten largest account for 0.98% of the sample. The same data also went into a second study, on yellow fever vaccine responses in identical twins.

What was sequenced was PBMCs. Every receptor here comes from a woman aged 18-29 years in good health.

The rearrangement uses TRBV6-5 and TRBJ2-1; 7 bases are shared with TRBD2. Losses at the gene ends were 0 bases for V and 0 bases for J; bases not matched to a gene: 5. The CDR3 extends over 17 amino acids. From germline, CDR1 is MNHEY and CDR2 SVGAGI. CDR3: CASSYSSGLSSYNEQFF. CDR3 sequence (DNA): TGTGCCAGCAGTTACTCTAGCGGGCTAAGCTCCTACAATGAGCAGTTCTTC.

This chain joins TRBV7-2 and TRBJ2-3; D possibly matches TRBD1 or TRBD2 (6 bases each). Looked up from germline, CDR1 is SGHTA and CDR2 is FQGNSA. V was clipped by 5 bases and J by 7 bases, with 16 bases between them. The length of the CDR3 is 14 residues. CDR3 sequence (DNA): TGTGCCAGCAGCCCGGGGGCGGCATCATATACGCAGTATTTT. As protein: CASSPGAASYTQYF.

The table lists this clonotype with a few counts. This rearrangement joins TRBV15 to TRBJ2-3, with 7 bases identical to TRBD1. The CDR3 consists of 15 residues. V lost 0 bases to trimming and J lost 2 bases; unmatched junction nucleotides: 2. Germline V CDR1 and CDR2: LNHNV, YYDKDF (reference sequence). The DNA of the CDR3 is TGTGCCACCAGCAGAGACAGGGGGACCACAGATACGCAGTATTTT. Translated: CATSRDRGTTDTQYF. The complete variable domain, with remaining parts taken from reference TRBV15 and TRBJ2-3, reads DAMVIQNPRYQVTQFGKPVTLSCSQTLNHNVMYWYQQKSSQAPKLLFHYYDKDFNNEADTPDNFQSRRPNTSFCFLDIRSPGLGDTAMYLCATSRDRGTTDTQYFGPGTRLTVL.

This clonotype was counted between two and nine times. V gene TRBV29-1 combines with J gene TRBJ1-1; D not resolved. Germline CDR1 is SQVTM and CDR2 is ANQGSEA. V was pared by 4 bases and J by 4 bases, with 13 bases between. CDR3 size: 13 residues. The CDR3 coding sequence is TGCAGCGTTGGGGAGGTGTTAGGCACTGAAGCTTTCTTT. Translated: CSVGEVLGTEAFF.

There are a few counts of this clonotype. The chain employs TRBV12-3 or TRBV12-4 and TRBJ2-3; possibly TRBD1 for D (6 bases). V lost 6 bases, J lost 1 base, and 11 bases lay in between. CDR3 length: 14 amino acids. Here the CDR3 reads CASREDRRTDTQYF. The CDR3 DNA reads as TGTGCCAGCAGAGAGGACAGACGCACAGATACGCAGTATTTT.

The chain couples TRBV10-3 to TRBJ2-2; the D call may be TRBD1 or TRBD2 (5 bases each). From germline, CDR1 is ENHRY and CDR2 SYGVKD. The CDR3 runs to 15 residues. Trimming cost V 0 bases and J 6 bases, with 11 bases left between them. The DNA for the CDR3 is TGTGCCATCAGTGAGTCGAATAGGGGAGCCGGGGAGCTGTTTTTT. Its protein product is CAISESNRGAGELFF.

This clonotype was recorded a few times. The chain carries TRBV10-3 and TRBJ1-5, with D possibly matching TRBD1 (6 bases). This CDR3 has 13 amino acids. Trimming removed 7 bases from V and 3 bases from J, with 10 bases in between. CDR1 is ENHRY, CDR2 SYGVKD, per germline. CDR3 amino acids: CAITSGANQPQHF. CDR3 sequence (DNA): TGTGCCATCACATCAGGGGCCAATCAGCCCCAGCATTTT.

This clonotype was seen a handful of times. The chain is built from TRBV5-1 and TRBJ2-7, with D perhaps matching TRBD1 (5 bases). Trimming stripped 4 bases from V and 0 bases from J, with 8 bases between. The CDR3 has 13 residues. Germline lookup yields CDR1 SGHRS and CDR2 YFSETQ. CDR3 sequence reads: CASSKDNSYEQYF. For the CDR3, the DNA is TGCGCCAGCAGCAAGGACAACTCCTACGAGCAGTACTTC.

This chain links TRBV14 with TRBJ2-2, with TRBD1 identical over 7 bases. The CDR3 is 15 residues long. Unmatched junction bases numbered 8, after V lost 2 bases and J lost 8 bases. Germline CDR1 is SGHDN and CDR2 is FVKESK. Here the CDR3 reads CASSQRTGLGGELFF. The CDR3 bases are TGTGCCAGCAGCCAAAGGACAGGATTGGGAGGGGAGCTGTTTTTT.

CDR3 sequence (DNA): TGTGCCAGCAGTGCGCCACTGGTCCGCTACGAGCAGTACTTC. Protein product: CASSAPLVRYEQYF. The chain couples TRBV2 to TRBJ2-7; D is undetermined. Trimming stripped 4 bases from V and 3 bases from J, with 13 bases between. The germline V gene has CDR1 SNHLY and CDR2 FYNNEI. The CDR3 consists of 14 residues.

In this sample, this clonotype turned up a few times. V and J are TRBV6-2 or TRBV6-3 and TRBJ2-1, with TRBD1 matching 7 bases. V lost 5 bases, J lost 3 bases, and 7 bases stayed unmatched. The CDR3 runs to 15 residues. Germline loops: CDR1 MNHEY, CDR2 SVGEGT. The CDR3 nucleotides are TGTGCCAGCAGTAACGCGACAGGGATCTACAATGAGCAGTTCTTC. Its translation: CASSNATGIYNEQFF.

The rearrangement uses TRBV4-3 and TRBJ2-1; D is undetermined. Trimming stripped 1 base from V and 0 bases from J, with 10 bases between. Germline-derived CDR1 and CDR2 are LGHNA and YSLEER. The CDR3 loop spans 16 amino acids. The CDR3 is CASSQAIPSSYNEQFF. DNA of the CDR3: TGCGCCAGCAGCCAAGCCATCCCGAGCTCCTACAATGAGCAGTTCTTC.

The gene calls are TRBV18 and TRBJ2-7; D could derive from TRBD1 or TRBD2 (6 bases each). V lost 5 bases, J lost 4 bases, and 12 bases lay in between. Germline V lookup: CDR1 KGHSH, CDR2 LQKENI. CDR3 length equals 13 residues. The CDR3 DNA sequence: TGTGCCAGCTCAACGGGGGCGTTTTACGAGCAGTACTTC. Translating it yields CASSTGAFYEQYF.

The V call is TRBV7-9, the J call TRBJ2-1, with D possibly called TRBD1 or TRBD2 (6 bases each). The germline V and J ends were trimmed by 1 base and 0 bases, with 13 bases remaining between them. This CDR3 region has 17 residues. The germline CDR1 and CDR2 sequences are SEHNR and FQNEAQ (reference sequence). CDR3 nucleotide sequence: TGTGCCAGCAGCTTAGAGGGGGGCGCTTTCTCCTACAATGAGCAGTTCTTC. It yields the protein CASSLEGGAFSYNEQFF.

This clonotype showed up many times. The J gene is TRBJ2-5, the V gene TRBV12-3 or TRBV12-4; D might be TRBD2 (6 bases). This CDR3 has 12 amino acids. With 5 bases removed from V and 4 bases from J, the gap between germline ends came to 8 bases. Here the CDR3 DNA reads TGTGCCAGCAGTCCGGGACTAGAGACCCAGTACTTC. Its translation: CASSPGLETQYF.

The chain recombines TRBV20-1 with TRBJ2-3, with 7 bases that match TRBD1. J gave up 0 bases and V 4 bases, and 10 bases lay outside the gene matches. The CDR3 length is 16 residues. Germline assignment: CDR1 DFQATT and CDR2 SNEGSKA (reference sequence). The CDR3 protein is CSATRGDSDSTDTQYF. As DNA, the CDR3 is TGCAGTGCTACAAGAGGGGACAGCGATAGCACAGATACGCAGTATTTT.

This clonotype has only a few counts. The chain has TRBV24-1 and TRBJ2-2, with unresolved D. This CDR3 is 16 amino acids long. CDR1 KGHDR and CDR2 SFDVKD come from the germline V gene. V lost 4 bases, J lost 1 base, and 12 bases lay in between. CDR3 bases: TGTGCCACCAGTGACCCCACCAGGCGGAACACCGGGGAGCTGTTTTTT. Its translation is CATSDPTRRNTGELFF.

The chain carries TRBV4-1 and TRBJ2-7, with 8 bases aligning to TRBD1. CDR1 is MGHRA, CDR2 YSYEKL, per germline. Unmatched junction bases numbered 11, after V lost 0 bases and J lost 1 base. The CDR3 consists of 18 residues. The CDR3 bases are TGCGCCAGCAGCCAAGATCAAAGCCACGGACAGGGTTCCTACGAGCAGTACTTC. This encodes CASSQDQSHGQGSYEQYF.

The rearrangement links TRBV6-1 to TRBJ1-2, with 7 positions matching TRBD1. V trimming: 5 bases; J trimming: 4 bases; junction bases outside the gene matches: 10. Germline lookup yields CDR1 MNHNS and CDR2 SASEGT. This CDR3 comprises 15 residues. CDR3 DNA: TGTGCCAGCAGTCCCACAGGGGACGGTAGCTATGGCTACACCTTC. Translating it yields CASSPTGDGSYGYTF.

This clonotype turned up a few times. The chain has TRBV6-1 and TRBJ2-1, with D possibly matching TRBD2 (7 bases). Deletions cut 6 bases from V and 1 base from J, with 19 bases between. This CDR3 comprises 17 residues. Per germline, CDR1 MNHNS and CDR2 SASEGT. CDR3 in DNA: TGTGCCAGCAGCATTAGGGGTCGGGGGGCGTCCTACAATGAGCAGTTCTTC. It is translated as CASSIRGRGASYNEQFF.

This clonotype was observed at least ten times. J is TRBJ1-5 and V is TRBV2; D remains ambiguous. The CDR3 length is 14 residues. V was trimmed by 3 bases and J by 0 bases, leaving 6 bases between them. Germline-derived CDR1 and CDR2 are SNHLY and FYNNEI. As DNA, the CDR3 is TGTGCCAGCAGTGAGGCCAATAGCAATCAGCCCCAGCATTTT. Protein: CASSEANSNQPQHF.

This chain uses TRBV6-5 with TRBJ1-1; D might be TRBD1 (5 bases). V lost 3 bases, J lost 14 bases, and 19 bases lay in between. The CDR3 consists of 13 residues. From germline, CDR1 is MNHEY and CDR2 SVGAGI. This chain's CDR3 is CASSYETPAGRFF. The CDR3 nucleotides are TGTGCCAGCAGTTATGAAACCCCGGCAGGGAGGTTCTTT.